The following is a T cell receptor (beta chain) sequence with its context. The data were obtained in a study of blood T cells in healthy people across ages. The use of a sample-barcoded 5' primer and a J-beta primer mix characterized a second PCR of about 7 to 12 cycles. CDR3-containing paired-end reads numbered at least 2.5 million in each sample. TCRdb recomputed calls from the 5' RACE reads with MiXCR, one row per CDR3 protein. The sample consists of 750,000 to 950,000 distinct CDR3 sequences, approximately 32% of them appearing once. Germline CDR1 SGHTA, CDR2 FQGTGA. The CDR3 length is 13 residues. V was cut by 5 bases and J by 6 bases, with 13 bases left in between. This sample was shared with a second study, whose subject was T cells of mothers and their children. This second study notes: For unrelated pairs as for related ones, thymic selection shapes TCR recombination output similarly.

The sequence came from a woman in her 40s in good health. The sample consisted of blood. The chain links TRBV7-3 to TRBJ1-1, with D possibly matching TRBD1 (6 bases). The CDR3, as DNA: TGTGCCAGCAGCACGCAACAGGGATCTGAAGCTTTCTTT. Translated: CASSTQQGSEAFF.